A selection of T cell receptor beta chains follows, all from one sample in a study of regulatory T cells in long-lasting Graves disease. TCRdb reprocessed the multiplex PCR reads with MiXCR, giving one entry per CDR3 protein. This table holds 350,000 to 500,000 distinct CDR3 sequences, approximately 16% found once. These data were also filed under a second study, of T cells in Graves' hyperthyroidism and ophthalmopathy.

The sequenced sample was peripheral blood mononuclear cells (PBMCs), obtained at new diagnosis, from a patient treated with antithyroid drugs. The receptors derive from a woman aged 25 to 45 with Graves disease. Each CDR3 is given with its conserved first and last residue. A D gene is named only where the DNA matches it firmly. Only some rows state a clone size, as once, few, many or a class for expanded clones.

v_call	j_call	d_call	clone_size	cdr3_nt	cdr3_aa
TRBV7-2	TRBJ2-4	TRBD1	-	TGTGCCAGCAGCCCCGGGACAGGGGGCCGTGAGCTAGCCAAAAACATTCAGTACTTC	CASSPGTGGRELAKNIQYF
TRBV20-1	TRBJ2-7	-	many	TGCAGTGCTAGGCCCTCACCGGCATACGAGCAGTACTTC	CSARPSPAYEQYF
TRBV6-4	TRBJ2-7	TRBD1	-	TGTGCCAGGGGGGTCCCGGGACAGGGGAACGGAAGAGACGAGCAGTACTTC	CARGVPGQGNGRDEQYF
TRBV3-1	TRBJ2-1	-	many	TGTGCCAGCAGCCAAGCTCACAACAAGGAGTTCTTC	CASSQAHNKEFF
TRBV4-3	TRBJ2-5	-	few	TGCGCCAGCAGCCAAGGAGGATCAGGGCCGGAGACCCAGTACTTC	CASSQGGSGPETQYF
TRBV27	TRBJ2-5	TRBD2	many	TGTGCCAGCAGTTTCAGACTAGCGGGGGCCATATCGGCCCAGTACTTC	CASSFRLAGAISAQYF
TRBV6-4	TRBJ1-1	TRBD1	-	TGTGCCAGCAGAAGAAGGGGGACAGGGGACACTGAAGCTTTCTTT	CASRRRGTGDTEAFF
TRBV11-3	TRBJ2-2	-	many	TGTGCCAGCAGTTGGTATCAACAAGGGGAGCTGTTTTTT	CASSWYQQGELFF
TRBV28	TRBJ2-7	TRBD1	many	TGTGCCAGCCGATCGGACAGGGGGGGACTCAACTACGAGCAGTACTTC	CASRSDRGGLNYEQYF
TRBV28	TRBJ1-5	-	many	TGTGCCAGCATCCTCGCTACAGGGAATCAGCCCCAGCATTTT	CASILATGNQPQHF
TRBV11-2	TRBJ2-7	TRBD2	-	TGTGCCAGCAGCGACGTAGGACTAGCGGGATCCACCGCCACCTACGAGCAGTACTTC	CASSDVGLAGSTATYEQYF
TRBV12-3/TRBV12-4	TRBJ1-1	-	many	TGTGCCAGCAGTTTATTAGCTGAAGCTTTCTTT	CASSLLAEAFF
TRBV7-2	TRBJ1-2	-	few	TGTGCCAGCAGCCCTCGAAGCGCCAACAGGGATGGCTACACCTTC	CASSPRSANRDGYTF
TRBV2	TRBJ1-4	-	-	TGTGCCAGCATTTCAGGGTTAGACGAAAAACTGTTTTTT	CASISGLDEKLFF